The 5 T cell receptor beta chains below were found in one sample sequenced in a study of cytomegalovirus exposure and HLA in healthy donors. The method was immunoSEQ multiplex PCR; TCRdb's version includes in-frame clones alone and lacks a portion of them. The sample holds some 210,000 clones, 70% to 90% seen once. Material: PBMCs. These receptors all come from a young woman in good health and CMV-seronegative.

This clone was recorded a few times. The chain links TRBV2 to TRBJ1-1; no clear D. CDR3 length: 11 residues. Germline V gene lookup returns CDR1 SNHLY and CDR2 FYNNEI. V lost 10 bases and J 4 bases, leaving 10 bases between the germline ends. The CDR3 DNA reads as TGTGCCAACGGTGAGGGCACTGAAGCTTTCTTT. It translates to CANGEGTEAFF.

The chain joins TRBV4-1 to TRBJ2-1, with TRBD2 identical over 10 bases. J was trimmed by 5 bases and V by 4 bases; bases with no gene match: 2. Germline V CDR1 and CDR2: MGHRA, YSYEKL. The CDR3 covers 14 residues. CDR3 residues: CASSLLAGHNEQFF. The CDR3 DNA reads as TGCGCCAGCAGCCTACTAGCGGGACACAATGAGCAGTTCTTC.

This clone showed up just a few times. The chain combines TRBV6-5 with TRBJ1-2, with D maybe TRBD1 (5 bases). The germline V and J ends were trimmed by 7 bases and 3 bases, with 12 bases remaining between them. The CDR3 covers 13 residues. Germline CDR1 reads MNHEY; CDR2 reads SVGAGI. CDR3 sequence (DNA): TGTGCCAGCAATACCGACAGCGACTATGGCTACACCTTC. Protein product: CASNTDSDYGYTF.

CDR3 sequence: CASRLTGGAYNEQFF. The DNA for the CDR3 is TGTGCCAGCAGGCTGACAGGGGGCGCCTACAATGAGCAGTTCTTC. V usage is TRBV2 and J usage is TRBJ2-1; 10 positions match TRBD1. J gave up 2 bases and V 6 bases, and 4 bases lay outside the gene matches. The germline CDR1 and CDR2 sequences are SNHLY and FYNNEI. This CDR3 spans 15 amino acids.

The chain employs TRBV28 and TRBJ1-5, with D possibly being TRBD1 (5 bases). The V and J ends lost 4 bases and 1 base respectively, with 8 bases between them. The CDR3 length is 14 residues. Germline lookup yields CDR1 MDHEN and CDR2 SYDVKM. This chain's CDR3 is CASSYGGSNQPQHF. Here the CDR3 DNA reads TGTGCCAGCAGTTACGGGGGAAGCAATCAGCCCCAGCATTTT.